This record looks at one T cell receptor (beta chain) sequence and its context. The antigen is unknown. Both 60 Vbeta primers and 13 Jbeta primers went into the PCR. Sequenced by immunoSEQ multiplex PCR; TCRdb stores in-frame clones only, minus some. The profile shows some 150,000 clones, 70% to 80% of them singletons. These data come from a study of cytomegalovirus exposure and HLA in healthy donors. Points from the study as a whole: From TCR beta sequences, most subjects' HLA-A and HLA-B alleles were reportedly predicted accurately. A later analysis showed that HLA-associated TCR beta chains had undergone more clonal expansion than equally common others.

In germline, CDR1 is MNHNS, CDR2 SASEGT. V was pared by 6 bases and J by 11 bases, with 13 bases of the junction left unmatched. The CDR3 contains 15 residues. This chain connects TRBV6-1 to TRBJ1-6; 7 bases map to TRBD1. Sequenced: PBMCs. The TCR was taken from a man aged 40-50 years in good health and CMV-seronegative. The CDR3 coding sequence is TGTGCCAGCAGCGAAACAGGGGTGGGGTTGACACCCCTCCACTTT. It specifies CASSETGVGLTPLHF.